The 5 T cell receptor beta chains reported below all come from one sample, sequenced in a study of OX40 agonist ivuxolimab in advanced cancers. Receptor amplification or capture employed the immunoSEQ multiplex PCR assay. Held by TCRdb, this immuneACCESS table contains in-frame sequences only and omits some clones. Under half of the omission traces to an unresolved V gene where checked; the cause of the rest is unknown. Across this sample there are 130,000 or so clones, with 90% seen only once. The ten largest make up approximately 0.99% of the sample. Source: CD4+ or CD8+ T cells sorted from blood, taken in a trial of the OX40 agonist ivuxolimab. Every receptor here comes from an adult with an advanced solid tumor such as melanoma, head and neck, liver or kidney cancer.

V is TRBV27 and J is TRBJ2-2, with TRBD1 matching over 11 bases. CDR1 is MNHEY, CDR2 SMNVEV, per germline (reference sequence). The CDR3 spans 17 residues. With V trimmed by 5 bases and J by 7 bases, 12 bases remained unmatched. The CDR3 DNA reads as TGTGCCAGCAGTCCCCTTGGCTGGGACAGGGGGGACGGGGAGCTGTTTTTT. It codes for CASSPLGWDRGDGELFF.

This chain connects TRBV27 to TRBJ2-7; 8 nucleotides agree with TRBD1. The J segment lost 6 bases and the V segment lost 3 bases, leaving 7 bases of the junction unmatched. This CDR3 is 14 amino acids long. Germline-derived CDR1 and CDR2 are MNHEY and SMNVEV (reference sequence). Here the CDR3 reads CASSFTQGAFEQYF. CDR3 bases: TGTGCCAGCAGTTTCACCCAGGGGGCTTTCGAGCAGTACTTC.

V and J are TRBV5-1 and TRBJ2-7, with a tentative D call TRBD2 (5 bases). The CDR3 covers 15 residues. Germline V gives CDR1 SGHRS, CDR2 YFSETQ. The V end was cut by 0 bases, the J end by 2 bases, with 12 bases between. The CDR3 nucleotides read TGCGCCAGCAGCTTGGACGGCGGGCAAACCTACGAGCAGTACTTC. Protein sequence: CASSLDGGQTYEQYF.

This clone was detected once. CDR3 region: CASMISGGQETQYF. The DNA for the CDR3 is TGTGCCAGCATGATTAGCGGAGGACAAGAGACCCAGTACTTC. This rearrangement joins TRBV2 to TRBJ2-5; maybe TRBD2 (6 bases). Trimming took off 7 bases at V and 2 bases at J, with 14 bases between the two ends. Germline loops: CDR1 SNHLY, CDR2 FYNNEI. This CDR3 spans 14 amino acids.

The chain links TRBV15 to TRBJ1-2, with TRBD1 as a possible D gene (6 bases). Germline CDR1 is LNHNV and CDR2 is YYDKDF (reference sequence). This CDR3 has 15 amino acids. The germline V and J ends were trimmed by 0 bases and 3 bases, with 11 bases remaining between them. The CDR3 spells CATSRDSGDYYGYTF. CDR3 coding DNA: TGTGCCACCAGCAGAGATTCAGGGGACTACTATGGCTACACCTTC.